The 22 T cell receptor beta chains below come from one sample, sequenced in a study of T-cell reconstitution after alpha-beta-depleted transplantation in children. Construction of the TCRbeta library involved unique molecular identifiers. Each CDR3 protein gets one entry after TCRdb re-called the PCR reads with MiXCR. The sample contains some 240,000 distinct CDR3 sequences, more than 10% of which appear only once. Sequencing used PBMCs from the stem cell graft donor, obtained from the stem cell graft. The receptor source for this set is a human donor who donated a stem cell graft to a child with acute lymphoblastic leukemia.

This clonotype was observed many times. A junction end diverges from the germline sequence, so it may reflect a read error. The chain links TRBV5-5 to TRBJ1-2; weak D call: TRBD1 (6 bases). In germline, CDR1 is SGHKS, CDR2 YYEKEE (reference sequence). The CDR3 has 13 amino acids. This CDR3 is CASSRDRNSGYTF. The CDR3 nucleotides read TGTGCCAGCAGCCGCGACAGGAACTCTGGCTACACCTTC.

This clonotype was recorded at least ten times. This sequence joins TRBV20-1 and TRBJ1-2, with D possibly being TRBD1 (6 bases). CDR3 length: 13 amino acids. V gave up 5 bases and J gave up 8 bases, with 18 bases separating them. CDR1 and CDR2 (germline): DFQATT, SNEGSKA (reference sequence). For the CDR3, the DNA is TGCAGTGCTGAAAACAGGGCTGGGGGGGGCTACACCTTC. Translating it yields CSAENRAGGGYTF.

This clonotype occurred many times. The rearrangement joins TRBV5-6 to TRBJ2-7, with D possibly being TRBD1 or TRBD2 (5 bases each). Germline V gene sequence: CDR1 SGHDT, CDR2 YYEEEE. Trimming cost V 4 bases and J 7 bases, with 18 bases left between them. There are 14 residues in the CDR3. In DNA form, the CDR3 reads TGTGCCAGCAGCCCGGGGACGGCGATGGGGGAGCAGTACTTC. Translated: CASSPGTAMGEQYF. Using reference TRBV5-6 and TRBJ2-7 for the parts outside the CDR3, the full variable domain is DAGVTQSPTHLIKTRGQQVTLRCSPKSGHDTVSWYQQALGQGPQFIFQYYEEEERQRGNFPDRFSGHQFPNYSSELNVNALLLGDSALYLCASSPGTAMGEQYFGPGTRLTVT.

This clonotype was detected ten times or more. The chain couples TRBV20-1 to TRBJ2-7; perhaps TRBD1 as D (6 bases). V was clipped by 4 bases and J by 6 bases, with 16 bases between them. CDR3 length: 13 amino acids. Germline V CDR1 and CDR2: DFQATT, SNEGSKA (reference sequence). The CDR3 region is CSAKHRVTSEQYF. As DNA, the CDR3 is TGCAGTGCTAAACACAGGGTAACCTCCGAGCAGTACTTC.

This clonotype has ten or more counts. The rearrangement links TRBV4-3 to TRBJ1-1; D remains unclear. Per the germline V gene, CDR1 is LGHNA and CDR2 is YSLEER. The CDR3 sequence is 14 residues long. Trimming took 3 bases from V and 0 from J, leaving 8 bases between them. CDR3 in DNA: TGCGCCAGCAGCCATGAGAGCGTGAACACTGAAGCTTTCTTT. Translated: CASSHESVNTEAFF.

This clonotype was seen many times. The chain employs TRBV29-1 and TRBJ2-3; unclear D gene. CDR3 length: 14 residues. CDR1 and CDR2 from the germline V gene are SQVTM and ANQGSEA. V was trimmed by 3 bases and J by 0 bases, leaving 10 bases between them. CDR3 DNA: TGCAGCGTTGATGGTGAAGGAAGCACAGATACGCAGTATTTT. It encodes CSVDGEGSTDTQYF.

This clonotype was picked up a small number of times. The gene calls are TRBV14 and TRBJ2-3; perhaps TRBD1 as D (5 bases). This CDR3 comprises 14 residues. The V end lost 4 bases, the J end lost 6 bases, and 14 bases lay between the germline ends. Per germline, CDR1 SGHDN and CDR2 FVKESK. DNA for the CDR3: TGTGCCAGCAGCCCCAGGGTCTCGTTGGATACGCAGTATTTT. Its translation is CASSPRVSLDTQYF.

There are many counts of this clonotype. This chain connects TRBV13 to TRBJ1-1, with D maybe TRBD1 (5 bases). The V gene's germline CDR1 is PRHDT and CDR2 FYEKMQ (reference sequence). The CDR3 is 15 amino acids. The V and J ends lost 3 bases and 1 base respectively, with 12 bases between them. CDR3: CASSFVTERNTEAFF. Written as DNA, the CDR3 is TGTGCCAGCAGCTTTGTGACAGAGAGGAACACTGAAGCTTTCTTT.

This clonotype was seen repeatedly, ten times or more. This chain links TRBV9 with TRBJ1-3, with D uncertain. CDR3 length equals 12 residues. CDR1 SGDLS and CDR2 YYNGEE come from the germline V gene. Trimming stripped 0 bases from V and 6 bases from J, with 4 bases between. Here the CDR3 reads CASSVAENTIYF. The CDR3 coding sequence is TGTGCCAGCAGCGTAGCGGAAAACACCATATATTTT. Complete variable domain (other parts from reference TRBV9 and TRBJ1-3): DSGVTQTPKHLITATGQRVTLRCSPRSGDLSVYWYQQSLDQGLQFLIQYYNGEERAKGNILERFSAQQFPDLHSELNLSSLELGDSALYFCASSVAENTIYFGEGSWLTVV.

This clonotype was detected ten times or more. As DNA, the CDR3 is TGCGCCAGCAGCCCCGGAGGGGACCACTACAATGAGCAGTTCTTC. Residues: CASSPGGDHYNEQFF. The chain has TRBV5-1 and TRBJ2-1; D is perhaps TRBD2 (6 bases). This CDR3 is built from 15 residues. Germline V lookup: CDR1 SGHRS, CDR2 YFSETQ. Trimming pared 4 bases from V and 3 bases from J, leaving 14 bases between.

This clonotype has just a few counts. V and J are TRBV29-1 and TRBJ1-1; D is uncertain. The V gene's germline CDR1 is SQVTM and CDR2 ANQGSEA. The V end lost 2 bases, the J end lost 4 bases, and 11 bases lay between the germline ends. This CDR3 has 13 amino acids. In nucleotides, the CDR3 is TGCAGCGTTGAACTCCAGGAAGGCACTGAAGCTTTCTTT. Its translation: CSVELQEGTEAFF.

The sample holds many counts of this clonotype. The chain's CDR3 is CASSPWPQETQYF. The CDR3, as DNA: TGTGCCAGCAGTCCCTGGCCCCAAGAGACCCAGTACTTC. The V gene is TRBV6-2 or TRBV6-3, the J gene TRBJ2-5; unclear D gene. CDR3 length equals 13 residues. V shed 5 bases and J shed 1 base, with 8 bases lying between them. CDR1 and CDR2 from the germline V gene are MNHEY and SVGEGT.

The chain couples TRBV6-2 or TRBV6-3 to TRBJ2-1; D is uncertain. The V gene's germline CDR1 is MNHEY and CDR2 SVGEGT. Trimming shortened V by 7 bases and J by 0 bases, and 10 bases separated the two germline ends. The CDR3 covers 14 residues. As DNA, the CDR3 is TGTGCCAGCACCTTGTATAACTCCTACAATGAGCAGTTCTTC. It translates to CASTLYNSYNEQFF.

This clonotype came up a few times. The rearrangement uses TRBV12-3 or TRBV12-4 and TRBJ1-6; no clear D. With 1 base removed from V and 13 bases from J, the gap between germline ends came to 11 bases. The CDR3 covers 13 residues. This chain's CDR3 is CASSLGGSSPLHF. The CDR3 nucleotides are TGTGCCAGCAGTTTAGGAGGATCTTCGCCCCTCCACTTT.

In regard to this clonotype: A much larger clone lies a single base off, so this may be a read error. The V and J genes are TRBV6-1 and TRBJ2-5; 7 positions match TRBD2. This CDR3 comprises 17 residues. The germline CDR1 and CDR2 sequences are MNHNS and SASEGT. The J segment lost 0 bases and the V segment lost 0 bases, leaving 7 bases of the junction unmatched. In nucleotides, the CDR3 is TGTGCCAGCAGTGAAGCGTTGGGGAGGGCACACCAAGAGACCCAGTACTTC. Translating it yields CASSEALGRAHQETQYF.

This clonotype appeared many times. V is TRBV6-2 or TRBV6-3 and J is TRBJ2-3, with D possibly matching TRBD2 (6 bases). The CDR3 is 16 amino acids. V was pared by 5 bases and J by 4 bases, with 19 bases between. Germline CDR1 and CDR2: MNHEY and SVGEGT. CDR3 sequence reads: CASSTKGLMSPDTQYF. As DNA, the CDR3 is TGTGCCAGCAGTACAAAGGGACTGATGTCCCCAGATACGCAGTATTTT.

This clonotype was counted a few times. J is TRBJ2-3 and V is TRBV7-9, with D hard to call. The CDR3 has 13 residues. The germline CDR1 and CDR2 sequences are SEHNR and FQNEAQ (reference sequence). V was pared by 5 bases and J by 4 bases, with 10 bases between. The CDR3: CASSMDRADTQYF. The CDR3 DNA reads TGTGCCAGCAGCATGGACCGGGCAGATACGCAGTATTTT.

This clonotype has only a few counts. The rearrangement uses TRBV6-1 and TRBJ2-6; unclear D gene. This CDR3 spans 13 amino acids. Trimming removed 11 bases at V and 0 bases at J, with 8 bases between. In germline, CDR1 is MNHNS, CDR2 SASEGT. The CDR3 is CAHQRSGANVLTF. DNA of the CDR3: TGTGCCCACCAGCGCTCTGGGGCCAACGTCCTGACTTTC.

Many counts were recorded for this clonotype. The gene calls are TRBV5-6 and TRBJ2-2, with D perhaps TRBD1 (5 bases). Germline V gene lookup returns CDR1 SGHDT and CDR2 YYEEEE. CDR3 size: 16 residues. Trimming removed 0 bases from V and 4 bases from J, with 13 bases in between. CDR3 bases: TGTGCCAGCAGCTTGGTTGAAGGGGTGTTCACCGGGGAGCTGTTTTTT. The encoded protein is CASSLVEGVFTGELFF.

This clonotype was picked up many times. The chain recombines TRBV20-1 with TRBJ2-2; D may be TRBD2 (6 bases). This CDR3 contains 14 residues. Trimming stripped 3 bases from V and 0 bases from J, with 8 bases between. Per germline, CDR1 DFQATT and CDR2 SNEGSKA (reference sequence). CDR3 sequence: CSARGLTNTGELFF. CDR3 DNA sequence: TGCAGTGCTAGGGGACTTACGAACACCGGGGAGCTGTTTTTT.

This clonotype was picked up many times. The CDR3 DNA reads TGCAGTGCTAGAGAGGAGTGGGATCTAGCCAAAAACATTCAGTACTTC. As protein: CSAREEWDLAKNIQYF. V is TRBV20-1 and J is TRBJ2-4; D remains ambiguous. V dropped 0 bases and J dropped 0 bases, with 12 bases sitting between them. The V gene's germline CDR1 is DFQATT and CDR2 SNEGSKA (reference sequence). The CDR3 is made up of 16 amino acids.

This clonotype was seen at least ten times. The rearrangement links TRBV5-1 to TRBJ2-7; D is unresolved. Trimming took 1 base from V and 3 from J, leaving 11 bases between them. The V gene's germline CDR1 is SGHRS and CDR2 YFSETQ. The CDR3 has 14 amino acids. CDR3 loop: CASSLNRRSYEQYF. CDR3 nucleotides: TGCGCCAGCAGCTTGAATCGACGGAGCTACGAGCAGTACTTC. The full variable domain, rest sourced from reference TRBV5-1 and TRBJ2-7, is KAGVTQTPRYLIKTRGQQVTLSCSPISGHRSVSWYQQTPGQGLQFLFEYFSETQRNKGNFPGRFSGRQFSNSRSEMNVSTLELGDSALYLCASSLNRRSYEQYFGPGTRLTVT.